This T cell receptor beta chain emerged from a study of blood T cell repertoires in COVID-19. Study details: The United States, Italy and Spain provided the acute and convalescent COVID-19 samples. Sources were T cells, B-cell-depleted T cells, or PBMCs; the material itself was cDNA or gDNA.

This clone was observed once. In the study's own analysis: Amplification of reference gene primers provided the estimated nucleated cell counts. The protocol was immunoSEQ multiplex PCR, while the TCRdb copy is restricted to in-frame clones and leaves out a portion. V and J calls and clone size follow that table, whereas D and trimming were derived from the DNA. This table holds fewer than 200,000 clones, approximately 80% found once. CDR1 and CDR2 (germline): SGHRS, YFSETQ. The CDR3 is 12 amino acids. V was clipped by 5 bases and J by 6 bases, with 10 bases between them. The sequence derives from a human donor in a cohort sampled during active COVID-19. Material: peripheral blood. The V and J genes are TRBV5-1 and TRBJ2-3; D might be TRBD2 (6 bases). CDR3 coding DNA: TGCGCCAGCAGTACGGGGGATGATACGCAGTATTTT. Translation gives CASSTGDDTQYF. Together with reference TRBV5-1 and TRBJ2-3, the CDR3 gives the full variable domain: KAGVTQTPRYLIKTRGQQVTLSCSPISGHRSVSWYQQTPGQGLQFLFEYFSETQRNKGNFPGRFSGRQFSNSRSEMNVSTLELGDSALYLCASSTGDDTQYFGPGTRLTVL.